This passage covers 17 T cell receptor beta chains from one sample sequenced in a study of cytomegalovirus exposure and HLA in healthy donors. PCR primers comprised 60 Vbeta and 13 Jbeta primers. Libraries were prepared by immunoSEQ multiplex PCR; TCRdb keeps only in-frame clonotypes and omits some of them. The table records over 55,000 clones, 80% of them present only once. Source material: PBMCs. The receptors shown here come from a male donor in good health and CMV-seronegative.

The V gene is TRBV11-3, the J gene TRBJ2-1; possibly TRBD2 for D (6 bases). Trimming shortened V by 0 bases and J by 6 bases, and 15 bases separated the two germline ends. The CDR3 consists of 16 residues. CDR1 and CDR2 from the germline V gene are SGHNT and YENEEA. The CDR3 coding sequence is TGTGCCAGCAGCTTAGATTCCGTTGGGGGGTCCAATGAGCAGTTCTTC. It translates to CASSLDSVGGSNEQFF. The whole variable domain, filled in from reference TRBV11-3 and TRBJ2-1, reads EAGVVQSPRYKIIEKKQPVAFWCNPISGHNTLYWYLQNLGQGPELLIRYENEEAVDDSQLPKDRFSAERLKGVDSTLKIQPAELGDSAVYLCASSLDSVGGSNEQFFGPGTRLTVL.

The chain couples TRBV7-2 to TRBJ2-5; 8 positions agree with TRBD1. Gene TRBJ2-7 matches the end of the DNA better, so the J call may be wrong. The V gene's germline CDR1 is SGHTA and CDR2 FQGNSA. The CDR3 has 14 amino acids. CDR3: CASSSRTGRDEQYF. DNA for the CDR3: TGTGCCAGCAGCTCCCGGACAGGGCGAGACGAGCAGTACTTC.

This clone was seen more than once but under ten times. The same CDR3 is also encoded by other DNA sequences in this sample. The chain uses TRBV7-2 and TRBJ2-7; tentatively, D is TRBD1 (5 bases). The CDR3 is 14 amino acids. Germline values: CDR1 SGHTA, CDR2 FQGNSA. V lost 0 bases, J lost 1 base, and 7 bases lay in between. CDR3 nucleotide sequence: TGTGCCAGCAGCTTAGCTGGACAATCCTACGAGCAGTACTTC. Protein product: CASSLAGQSYEQYF. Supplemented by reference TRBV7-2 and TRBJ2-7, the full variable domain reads GAGVSQSPSNKVTEKGKDVELRCDPISGHTALYWYRQSLGQGLEFLIYFQGNSAPDKSGLPSDRFSAERTGGSVSTLTIQRTQQEDSAVYLCASSLAGQSYEQYFGPGTRLTVT.

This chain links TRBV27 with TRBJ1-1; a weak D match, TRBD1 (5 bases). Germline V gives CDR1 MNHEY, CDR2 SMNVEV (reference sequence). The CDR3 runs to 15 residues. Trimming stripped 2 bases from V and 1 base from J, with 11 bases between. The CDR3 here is CASSLRLGGNTEAFF. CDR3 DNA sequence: TGTGCCAGCAGTTTAAGGTTGGGGGGGAACACTGAAGCTTTCTTT.

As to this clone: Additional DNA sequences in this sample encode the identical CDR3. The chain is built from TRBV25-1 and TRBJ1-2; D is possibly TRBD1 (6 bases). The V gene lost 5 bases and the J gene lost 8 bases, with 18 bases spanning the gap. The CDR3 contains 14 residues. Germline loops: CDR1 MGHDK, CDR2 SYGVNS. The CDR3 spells CASSPQGRRYGYTF. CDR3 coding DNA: TGTGCCAGCAGTCCCCAGGGGCGACGCTACGGCTACACCTTC.

Here the CDR3 reads CASSLDGNPGNTIYF. The CDR3 nucleotides are TGTGCCAGCAGCTTAGACGGGAACCCCGGAAACACCATATATTTT. The chain is built from TRBV7-9 and TRBJ1-3; no reliable D call. CDR3 size: 15 residues. Germline loops: CDR1 SEHNR, CDR2 FQNEAQ (reference sequence). Trimming cost V 1 base and J 4 bases, with 11 bases left between them.

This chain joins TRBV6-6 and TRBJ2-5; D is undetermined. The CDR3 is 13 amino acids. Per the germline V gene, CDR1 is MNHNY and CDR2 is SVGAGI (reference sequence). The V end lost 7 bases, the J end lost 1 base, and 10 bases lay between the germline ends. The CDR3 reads CASISSGQETQYF. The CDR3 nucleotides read TGTGCCAGCATTTCTAGTGGCCAAGAGACCCAGTACTTC.

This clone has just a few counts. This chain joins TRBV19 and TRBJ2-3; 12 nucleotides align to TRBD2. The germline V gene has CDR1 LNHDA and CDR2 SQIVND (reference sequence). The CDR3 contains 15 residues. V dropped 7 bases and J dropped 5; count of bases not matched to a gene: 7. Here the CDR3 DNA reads TGTGCCAGTACCCTAGCGGGGGGGCGTGGAGATACGCAGTATTTT. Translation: CASTLAGGRGDTQYF.

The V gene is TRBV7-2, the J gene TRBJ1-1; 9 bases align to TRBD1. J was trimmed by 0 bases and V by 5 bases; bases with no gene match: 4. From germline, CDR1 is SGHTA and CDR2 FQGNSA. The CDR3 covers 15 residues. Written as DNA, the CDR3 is TGTGCCAGCAGCCTAGGACAGGGGCTGAACACTGAAGCTTTCTTT. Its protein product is CASSLGQGLNTEAFF.

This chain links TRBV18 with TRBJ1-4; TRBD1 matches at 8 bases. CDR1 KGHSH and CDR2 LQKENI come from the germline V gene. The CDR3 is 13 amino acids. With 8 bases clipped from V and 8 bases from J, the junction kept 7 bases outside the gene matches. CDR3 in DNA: TGTGCCAGCGCCAGGGGGCAAGAGGAAAAACTGTTTTTT. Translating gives CASARGQEEKLFF.

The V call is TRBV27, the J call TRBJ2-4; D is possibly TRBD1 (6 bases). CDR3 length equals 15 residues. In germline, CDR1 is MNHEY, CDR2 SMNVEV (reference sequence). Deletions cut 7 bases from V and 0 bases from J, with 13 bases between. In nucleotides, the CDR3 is TGTGCCAGCACCATGACAGGACTAGCCAAAAACATTCAGTACTTC. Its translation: CASTMTGLAKNIQYF.

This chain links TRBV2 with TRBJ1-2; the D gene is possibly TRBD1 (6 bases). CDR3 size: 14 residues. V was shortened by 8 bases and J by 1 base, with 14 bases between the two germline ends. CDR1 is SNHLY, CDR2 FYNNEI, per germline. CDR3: CASPDSLSNYGYTF. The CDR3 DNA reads TGTGCCAGCCCGGACAGTCTAAGTAACTATGGCTACACCTTC.

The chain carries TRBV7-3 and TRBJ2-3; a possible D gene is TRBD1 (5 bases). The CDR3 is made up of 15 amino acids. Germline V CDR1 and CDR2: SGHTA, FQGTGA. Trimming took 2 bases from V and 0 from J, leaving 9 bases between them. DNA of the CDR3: TGTGCCAGCAGCTTAGGGCAGGGTAGCACAGATACGCAGTATTTT. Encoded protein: CASSLGQGSTDTQYF. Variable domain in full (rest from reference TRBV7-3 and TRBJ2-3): GAGVSQTPSNKVTEKGKYVELRCDPISGHTALYWYRQSLGQGPEFLIYFQGTGAADDSGLPNDRFFAVRPEGSVSTLKIQRTERGDSAVYLCASSLGQGSTDTQYFGPGTRLTVL.

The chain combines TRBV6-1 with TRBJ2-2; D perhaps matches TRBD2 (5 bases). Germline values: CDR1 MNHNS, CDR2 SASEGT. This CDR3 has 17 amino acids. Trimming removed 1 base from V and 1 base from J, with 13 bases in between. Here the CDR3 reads CASSEVVGSMNTGELFF. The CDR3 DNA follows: TGTGCCAGCAGTGAAGTGGTAGGGAGCATGAACACCGGGGAGCTGTTTTTT.

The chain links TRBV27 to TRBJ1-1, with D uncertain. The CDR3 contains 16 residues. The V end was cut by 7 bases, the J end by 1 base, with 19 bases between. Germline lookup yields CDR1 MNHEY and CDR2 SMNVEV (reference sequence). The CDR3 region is CASIKSSGVGNTEAFF. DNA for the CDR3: TGTGCCAGCATTAAAAGTTCCGGGGTTGGGAACACTGAAGCTTTCTTT.

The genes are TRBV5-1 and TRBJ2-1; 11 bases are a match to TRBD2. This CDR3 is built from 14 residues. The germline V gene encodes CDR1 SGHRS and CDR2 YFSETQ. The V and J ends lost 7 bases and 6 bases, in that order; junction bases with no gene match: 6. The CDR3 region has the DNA TGCGCCAGCCAACTAGCGGGGGAAGGCAATGAGCAGTTCTTC. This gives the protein CASQLAGEGNEQFF.

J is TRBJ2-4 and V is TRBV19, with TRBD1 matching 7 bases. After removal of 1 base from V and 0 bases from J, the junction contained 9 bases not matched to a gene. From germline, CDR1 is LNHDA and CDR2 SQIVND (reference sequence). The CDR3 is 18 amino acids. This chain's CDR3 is CASSIGYRGRLAKNIQYF. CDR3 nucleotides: TGTGCCAGTAGTATAGGATACAGGGGACGTCTAGCCAAAAACATTCAGTACTTC.